This entry is about one T cell receptor (beta chain). Its antigen remains unidentified. The CDR3 contains 16 residues. Germline CDR1 reads MNHEY; CDR2 reads SMNVEV (reference sequence). Trimming took 5 bases from V and 4 from J, leaving 20 bases between them. The data were obtained in a study of long-term antiretroviral therapy in people with HIV. At the level of the study: The earliest samples came about a decade before the 2015 immediate-ART recommendation. General study findings and limits: Across all time points, the repertoire was dominated by clones that expanded before ART.

Version v3.0 of the immunoSEQ assay was performed at survey level. Produced via immunoSEQ multiplex PCR; TCRdb's table is partial and in-frame only. The sample has roughly 19,000 clones, more than 65% seen once. The clonotype comes from a man in his forties with HIV. Material: unsorted PBMCs, obtained 2.3 to 2.5 years after starting antiretroviral therapy. J is TRBJ2-5 and V is TRBV27; D is perhaps TRBD1 or TRBD2 (5 bases each). The DNA of the CDR3 is TGTGCCAGCAGTCCCTCCTCCGGGACCCGGACAGAGACCCAGTACTTC. This codes for CASSPSSGTRTETQYF.